This T cell receptor (beta chain) was retrieved from a study of T cell responses to AZD1222 COVID-19 vaccine. General study points: Following two doses of AZD1222, Spike-specific TCR breadth and depth rose. Donors, mostly white British, included more females; clonal diversity was possibly underestimated. Sampling captured repertoires only after the peak T cell response.

Some second doses came at about 4 weeks and others at about 12 weeks; these were pooled. V lost 8 bases, J lost 1 base, and 7 bases stayed unmatched. The CDR3 spans 14 residues. Germline CDR1 is GTSNPN and CDR2 is SVGIG (reference sequence). A word on this clone: Antigen unknown.

TCRdb's table, derived via immunoSEQ multiplex PCR, lists solely in-frame clones and lacks some. In the table there are approximately 75,000 clones, roughly 91% of which are singletons. The starting material was peripheral blood, obtained 28 days after the second AZD1222 dose. This chain uses TRBV30 with TRBJ2-2, with 7 positions matching TRBD1. This TCR was sampled from an adult who received the AZD1222 COVID-19 vaccine. The CDR3 reads CALSGQMNTGELFF. CDR3 coding DNA: TGTGCCCTCTCGGGACAGATGAACACCGGGGAGCTGTTTTTT.